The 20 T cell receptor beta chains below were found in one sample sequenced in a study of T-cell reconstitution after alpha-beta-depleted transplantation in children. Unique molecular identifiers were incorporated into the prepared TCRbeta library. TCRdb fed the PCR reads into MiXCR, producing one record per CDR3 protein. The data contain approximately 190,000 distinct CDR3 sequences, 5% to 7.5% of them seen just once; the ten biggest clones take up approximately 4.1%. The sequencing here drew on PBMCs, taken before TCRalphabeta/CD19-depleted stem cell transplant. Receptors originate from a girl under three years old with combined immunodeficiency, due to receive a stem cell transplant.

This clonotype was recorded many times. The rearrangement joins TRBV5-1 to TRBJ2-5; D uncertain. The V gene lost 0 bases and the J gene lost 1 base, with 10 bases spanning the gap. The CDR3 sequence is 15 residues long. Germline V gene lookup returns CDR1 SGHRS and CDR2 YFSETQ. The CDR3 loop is CASSLVFSGQETQYF. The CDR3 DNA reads TGCGCCAGCAGCTTGGTTTTTTCCGGCCAAGAGACCCAGTACTTC.

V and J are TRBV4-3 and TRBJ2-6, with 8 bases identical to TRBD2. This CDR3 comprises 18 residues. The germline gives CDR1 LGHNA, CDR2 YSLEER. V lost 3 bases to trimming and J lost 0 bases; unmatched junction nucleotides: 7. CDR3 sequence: CASSQPWRGDSGANVLTF. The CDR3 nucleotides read TGCGCCAGCAGCCAGCCGTGGCGGGGGGACTCTGGGGCCAACGTCCTGACTTTC.

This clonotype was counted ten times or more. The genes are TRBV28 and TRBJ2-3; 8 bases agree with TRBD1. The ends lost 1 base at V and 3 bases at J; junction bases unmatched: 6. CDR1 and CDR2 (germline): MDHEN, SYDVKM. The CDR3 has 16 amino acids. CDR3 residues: CASSLFQDRETDTQYF. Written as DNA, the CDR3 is TGTGCCAGCAGTTTATTCCAGGACAGGGAAACAGATACGCAGTATTTT.

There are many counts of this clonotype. CDR3 coding DNA: TGTGCCAGCAGCCAAGAGACGGTTTGGGTCAACACAGATACGCAGTATTTT. Translated, it gives CASSQETVWVNTDTQYF. This sequence joins TRBV3-1 and TRBJ2-3, with D hard to call. V gave up 0 bases and J gave up 2 bases, with 15 bases separating them. Looked up from germline, CDR1 is LGHDT and CDR2 is YNNKEL (reference sequence). The CDR3 is 17 residues long.

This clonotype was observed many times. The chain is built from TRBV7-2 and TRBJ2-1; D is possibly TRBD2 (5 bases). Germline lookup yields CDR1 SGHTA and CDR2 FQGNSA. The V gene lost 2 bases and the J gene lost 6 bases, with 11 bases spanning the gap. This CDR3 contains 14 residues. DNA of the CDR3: TGTGCCAGCAGCTTATTGGTGGGAGTCAATGAGCAGTTCTTC. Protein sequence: CASSLLVGVNEQFF. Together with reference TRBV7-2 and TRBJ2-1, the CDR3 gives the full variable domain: GAGVSQSPSNKVTEKGKDVELRCDPISGHTALYWYRQSLGQGLEFLIYFQGNSAPDKSGLPSDRFSAERTGGSVSTLTIQRTQQEDSAVYLCASSLLVGVNEQFFGPGTRLTVL.

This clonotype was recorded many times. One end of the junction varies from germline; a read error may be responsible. CDR3 loop: CASSFSGKNAEAFF. The CDR3, as DNA: TGTGCCAGCAGTTTTTCGGGCAAGAACGCTGAAGCTTTCTTT. The chain is built from TRBV12-3 or TRBV12-4 and TRBJ1-1; D is ambiguous. This CDR3 spans 14 amino acids.

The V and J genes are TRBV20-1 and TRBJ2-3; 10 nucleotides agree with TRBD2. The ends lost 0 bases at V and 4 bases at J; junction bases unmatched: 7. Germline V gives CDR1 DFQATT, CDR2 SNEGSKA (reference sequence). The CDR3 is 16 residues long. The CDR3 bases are TGCAGTGCTAGAGACTTAAGAGCGGGAGGGCCAGATACGCAGTATTTT. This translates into CSARDLRAGGPDTQYF.

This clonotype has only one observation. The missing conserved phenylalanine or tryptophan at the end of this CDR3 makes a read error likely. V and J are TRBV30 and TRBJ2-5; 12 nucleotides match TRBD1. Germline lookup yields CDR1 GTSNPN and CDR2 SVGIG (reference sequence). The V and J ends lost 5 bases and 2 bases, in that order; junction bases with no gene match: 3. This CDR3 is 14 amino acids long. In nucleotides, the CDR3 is TGTGCCTGGGAGGGACAGGGGGCTCAAGAGACCCAGTACGTC. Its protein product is CAWEGQGAQETQYV.

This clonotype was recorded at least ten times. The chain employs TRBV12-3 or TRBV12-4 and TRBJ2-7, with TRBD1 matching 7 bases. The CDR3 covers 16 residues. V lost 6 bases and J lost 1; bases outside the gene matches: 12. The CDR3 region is CASSRLGTARSYEQYF. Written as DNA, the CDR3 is TGTGCCAGCAGCCGTCTTGGGACAGCGAGGTCCTACGAGCAGTACTTC.

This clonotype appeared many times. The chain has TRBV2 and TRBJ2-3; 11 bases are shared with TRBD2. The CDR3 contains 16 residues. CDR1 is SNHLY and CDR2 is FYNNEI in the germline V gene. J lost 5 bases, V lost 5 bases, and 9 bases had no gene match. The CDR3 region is CASSLTSGRLIDTQYF. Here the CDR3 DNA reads TGTGCCAGCAGTTTAACTAGCGGGAGATTGATAGATACGCAGTATTTT.

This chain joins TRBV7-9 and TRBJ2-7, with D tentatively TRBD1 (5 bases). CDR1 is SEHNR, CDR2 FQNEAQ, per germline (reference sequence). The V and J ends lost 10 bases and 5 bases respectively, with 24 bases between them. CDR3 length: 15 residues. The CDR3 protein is CATQTTGPPFDEQYF. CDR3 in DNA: TGTGCCACTCAAACCACAGGACCCCCATTCGACGAGCAGTACTTC.

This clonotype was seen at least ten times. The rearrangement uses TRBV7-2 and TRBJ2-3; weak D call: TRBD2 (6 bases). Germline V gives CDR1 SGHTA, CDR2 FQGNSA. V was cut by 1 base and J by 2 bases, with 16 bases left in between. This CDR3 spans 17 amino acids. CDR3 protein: CASSLVGGMRDTDTQYF. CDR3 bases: TGTGCCAGCAGCTTAGTAGGAGGGATGAGGGACACAGATACGCAGTATTTT.

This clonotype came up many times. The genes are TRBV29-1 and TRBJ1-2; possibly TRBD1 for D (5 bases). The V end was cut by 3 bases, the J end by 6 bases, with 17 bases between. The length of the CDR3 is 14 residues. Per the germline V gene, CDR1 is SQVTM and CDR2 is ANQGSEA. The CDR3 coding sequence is TGCAGCGTTGAGGGGCTGATGGGGGTAAATGGCTACACCTTC. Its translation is CSVEGLMGVNGYTF.

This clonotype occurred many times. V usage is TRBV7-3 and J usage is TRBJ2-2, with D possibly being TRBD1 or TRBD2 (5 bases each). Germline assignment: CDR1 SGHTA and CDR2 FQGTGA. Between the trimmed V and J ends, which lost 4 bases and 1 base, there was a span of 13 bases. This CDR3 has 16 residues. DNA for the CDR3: TGTGCCAGCAGCTCGACCGGGACCGTGAACACCGGGGAGCTGTTTTTT. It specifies CASSSTGTVNTGELFF.

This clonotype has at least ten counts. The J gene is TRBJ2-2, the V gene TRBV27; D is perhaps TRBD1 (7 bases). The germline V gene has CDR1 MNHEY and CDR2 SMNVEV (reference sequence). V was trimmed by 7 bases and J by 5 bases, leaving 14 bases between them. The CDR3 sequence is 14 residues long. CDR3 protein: CASMEGAYTGELFF. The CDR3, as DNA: TGTGCCAGCATGGAGGGGGCCTATACCGGGGAGCTGTTTTTT.

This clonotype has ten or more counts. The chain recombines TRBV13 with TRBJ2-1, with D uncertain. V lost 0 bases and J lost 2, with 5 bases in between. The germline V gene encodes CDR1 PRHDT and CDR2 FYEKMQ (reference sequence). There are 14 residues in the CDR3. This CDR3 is CASSLGSPYNEQFF. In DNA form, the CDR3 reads TGTGCCAGCAGCTTAGGATCTCCCTACAATGAGCAGTTCTTC.

The CDR3: CASSLGAFLSNYGYTF. For the CDR3, the DNA is TGTGCCAGCAGTTTAGGTGCCTTCCTATCTAACTATGGCTACACCTTC. The J gene is TRBJ1-2, the V gene TRBV28; D not resolved. V lost 2 bases and J lost 0, with 13 bases in between. In germline, CDR1 is MDHEN, CDR2 SYDVKM. The CDR3 is 16 amino acids.

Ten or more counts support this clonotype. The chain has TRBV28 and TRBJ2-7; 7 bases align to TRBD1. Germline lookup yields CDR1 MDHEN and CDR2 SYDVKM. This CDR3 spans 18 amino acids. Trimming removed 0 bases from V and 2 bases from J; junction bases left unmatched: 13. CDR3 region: CASSLWGQPLLATYEQYF. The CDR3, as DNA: TGTGCCAGCAGTTTATGGGGACAGCCCCTACTCGCTACCTACGAGCAGTACTTC. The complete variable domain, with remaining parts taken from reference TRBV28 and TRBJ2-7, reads DVKVTQSSRYLVKRTGEKVFLECVQDMDHENMFWYRQDPGLGLRLIYFSYDVKMKEKGDIPEGYSVSREKKERFSLILESASTNQTSMYLCASSLWGQPLLATYEQYFGPGTRLTVT.

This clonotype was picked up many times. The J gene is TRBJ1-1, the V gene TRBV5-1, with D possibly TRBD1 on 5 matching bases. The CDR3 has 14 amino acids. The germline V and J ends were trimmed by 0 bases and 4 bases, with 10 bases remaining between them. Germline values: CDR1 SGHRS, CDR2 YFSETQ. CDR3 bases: TGCGCCAGCAGCTTGGACAGGTGGGTCACTGAAGCTTTCTTT. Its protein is CASSLDRWVTEAFF.

The CDR3 is CASSFSGRAHYEQYF. The CDR3 nucleotides read TGTGCCAGCTCCTTTAGCGGGAGGGCCCACTACGAGCAGTACTTC. The chain recombines TRBV18 with TRBJ2-7, with TRBD2 identical over 11 bases. CDR1 KGHSH and CDR2 LQKENI come from the germline V gene. This CDR3 contains 15 residues. Trimming took 6 bases from V and 3 from J; bases not matched to a gene: 7.